Described below is a single T cell receptor (beta chain) sequence and its context. The sample belongs to a study of T cells in Graves' hyperthyroidism and ophthalmopathy. What was amplified from RNA transcripts were TCR beta CDR3 regions. With the HTBI primer set, the TCR CDR3 went through a first round of RT-PCR. TCRdb analysed the multiplex PCR reads with MiXCR anew, one entry per CDR3 protein. The repertoire holds roughly 650,000 distinct CDR3 sequences, around 15% seen once, with 2.5% to 4% in the top ten. The CDR3 contains 15 residues. CDR1 LNHNV and CDR2 YYDKDF come from the germline V gene (reference sequence). Trimming removed 3 bases from V and 1 base from J, with 13 bases in between.

The rearrangement uses TRBV15 and TRBJ2-7; a possible D gene is TRBD1 (7 bases). The sequencing sample was made of blood. This clonotype was obtained from a woman aged 40 to 50 with Graves' ophthalmopathy. In nucleotides, the CDR3 is TGTGCCACCAGCAGCCAGGGGGGCTCATCCTACGAGCAGTACTTC. Translated: CATSSQGGSSYEQYF.